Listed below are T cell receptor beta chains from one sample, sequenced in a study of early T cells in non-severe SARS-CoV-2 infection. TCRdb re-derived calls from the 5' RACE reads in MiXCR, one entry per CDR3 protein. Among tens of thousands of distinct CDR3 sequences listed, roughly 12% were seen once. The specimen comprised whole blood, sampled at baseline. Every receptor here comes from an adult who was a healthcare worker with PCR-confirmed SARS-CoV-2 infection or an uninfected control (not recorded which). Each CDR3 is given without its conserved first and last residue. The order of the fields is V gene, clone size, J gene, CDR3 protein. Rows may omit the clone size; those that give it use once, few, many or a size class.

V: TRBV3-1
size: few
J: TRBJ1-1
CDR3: ASSPSGQNTEAF

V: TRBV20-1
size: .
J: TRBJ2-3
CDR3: SARDASGSASTDTQY

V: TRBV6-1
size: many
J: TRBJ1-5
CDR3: ASTEGASAQPQH

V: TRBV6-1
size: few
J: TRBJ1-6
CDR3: ASNLLTSPLH

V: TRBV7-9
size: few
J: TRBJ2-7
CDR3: ASNSARDYEQY

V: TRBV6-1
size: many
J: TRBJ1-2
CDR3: ASSPRILSYT

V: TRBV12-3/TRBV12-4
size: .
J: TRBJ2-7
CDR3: ASRRDSSYEQY

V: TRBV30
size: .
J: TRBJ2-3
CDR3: AWSVQRAASTDTQY

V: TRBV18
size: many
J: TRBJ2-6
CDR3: ASSPVGGAGANVLT

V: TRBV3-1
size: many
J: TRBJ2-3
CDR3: ASASTDTQY

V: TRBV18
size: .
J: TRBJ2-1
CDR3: ASSPPSQPIEQF

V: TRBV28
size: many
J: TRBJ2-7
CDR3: ASNPQGGAGSQY

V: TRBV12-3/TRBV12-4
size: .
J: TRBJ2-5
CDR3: ASSPTRREETQY

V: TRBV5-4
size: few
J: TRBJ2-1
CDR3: ASSLGGGGPNEQF

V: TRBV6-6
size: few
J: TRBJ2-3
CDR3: ASSYSPDTQY

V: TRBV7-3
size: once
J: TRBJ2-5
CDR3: ASSFSIQETQY

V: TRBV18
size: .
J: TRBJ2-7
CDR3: ASSPPSFYEQY

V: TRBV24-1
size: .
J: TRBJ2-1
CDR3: ATSDPGVARHQQF

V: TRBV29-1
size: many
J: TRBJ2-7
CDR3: SVEEVAGGEQY

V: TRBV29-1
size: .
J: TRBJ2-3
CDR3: SAIPPLGLGTDTQY

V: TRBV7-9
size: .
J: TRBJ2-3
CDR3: ASSLRPAGDTQY

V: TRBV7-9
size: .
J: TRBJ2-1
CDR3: ASSLAGTDRVEF

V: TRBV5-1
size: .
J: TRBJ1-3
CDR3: ASSLTGGNTIY

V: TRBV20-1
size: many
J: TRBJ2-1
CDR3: SARLAPSGRNNYNEQF

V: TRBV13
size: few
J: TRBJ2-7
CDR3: ASSSDLAGADSYEQY

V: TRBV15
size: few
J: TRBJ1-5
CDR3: ATSGAGNQPQH